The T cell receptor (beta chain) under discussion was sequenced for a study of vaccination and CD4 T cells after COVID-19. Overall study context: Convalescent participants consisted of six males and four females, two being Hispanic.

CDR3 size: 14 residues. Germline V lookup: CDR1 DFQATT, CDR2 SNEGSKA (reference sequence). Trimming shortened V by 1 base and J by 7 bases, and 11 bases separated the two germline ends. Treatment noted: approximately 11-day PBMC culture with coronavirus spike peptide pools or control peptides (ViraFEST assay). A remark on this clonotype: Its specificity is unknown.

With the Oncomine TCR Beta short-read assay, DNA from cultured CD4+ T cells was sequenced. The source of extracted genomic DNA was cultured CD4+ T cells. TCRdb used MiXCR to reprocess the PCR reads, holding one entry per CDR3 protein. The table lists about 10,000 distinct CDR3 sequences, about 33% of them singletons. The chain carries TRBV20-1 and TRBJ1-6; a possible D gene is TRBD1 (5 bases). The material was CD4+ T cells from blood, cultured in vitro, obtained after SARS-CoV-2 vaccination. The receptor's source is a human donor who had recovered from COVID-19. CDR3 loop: CSARVGVENSPLHF. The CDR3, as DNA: TGCAGTGCTAGAGTAGGGGTAGAGAATTCACCCCTCCACTTT.